The TCR beta chain under discussion was sequenced for a study of control samples from healthy donors and cancer patients. The data were produced by immunoSEQ multiplex PCR, yet TCRdb's version contains in-frame clones alone and is incomplete. This sample has fewer than 95,000 clones, with 86% found just once. This clonotype originated in a woman in her forties or fifties in good health. The material sequenced was blood.

CDR3 DNA sequence: TGTGCCAGCAGCTCGCAGACTAGCGTGGGGCCTATTAAAGAGACCCAGTACTTC. It encodes CASSSQTSVGPIKETQYF. The V call is TRBV11-2, the J call TRBJ2-5; 8 bases agree with TRBD2. Per germline, CDR1 SGHAT and CDR2 FQNNGV. This CDR3 region has 18 residues. V dropped 4 bases and J dropped 3; count of bases not matched to a gene: 16.